This is a list of T cell receptor beta chains from one sample in a study of cytomegalovirus exposure and HLA in healthy donors. Here immunoSEQ multiplex PCR was the method, and the copy in TCRdb shows in-frame clones only, minus some. Among approximately 71,000 clones listed, about 95% were seen once. The sample consisted of PBMCs. The receptors originated from a woman under 30 in good health and CMV-seronegative. The CDR3 runs from the conserved cysteine through the conserved F or W. The order of the fields is J gene, D gene, V gene, clone size, CDR3 protein, CDR3 DNA. D genes are given only for firm matches. Size values are once, few and many counts, or a class for expanded clones, and some rows have none.

TRBJ2-2,-,TRBV21-1,-,CASSNLQDTGELFF,TGTGCCAGCAGCAATCTACAGGACACCGGGGAGCTGTTTTTT
TRBJ2-3,TRBD2,TRBV7-2,-,CASSRQEFRLAGPDTQYF,TGTGCCAGCAGTCGTCAGGAGTTTAGGCTAGCGGGACCCGATACGCAGTATTTT
TRBJ2-5,TRBD2,TRBV18,-,CASSLQREIQETQYF,TGTGCCAGCTCACTCCAGCGGGAGATCCAAGAGACCCAGTACTTC
TRBJ1-3,-,TRBV9,once,CASSVGTGPGNTIYF,TGTGCCAGCAGCGTAGGAACAGGGCCTGGAAACACCATATATTTT
TRBJ2-5,TRBD2,TRBV7-8,-,CASSGRLAGGETQYF,TGTGCCAGCAGCGGCCGACTAGCGGGAGGAGAGACCCAGTACTTC
TRBJ2-3,TRBD2,TRBV5-8,-,CASSPAGGWYF,TGTGCCAGCAGCCCAGCGGGAGGGTGGTATTTT
TRBJ2-3,TRBD1,TRBV19,-,CASSTRQGHLDTQYF,TGTGCCAGTAGTACAAGACAGGGACACTTAGATACGCAGTATTTT
TRBJ2-3,TRBD2,TRBV9,once,CASSSTTSGGSDTQYF,TGTGCCAGCAGCTCCACGACTAGCGGGGGGTCAGATACGCAGTATTTT
TRBJ1-2,-,TRBV11-2,-,CASSLAVPNYGYTF,TGTGCCAGCAGCTTAGCAGTACCGAACTATGGCTACACCTTC
TRBJ2-2,-,TRBV21-1,-,CASSTLPLDFPTTGELFF,TGTGCCAGCAGCACCTTACCCTTAGACTTCCCAACCACCGGGGAGCTGTTTTTT
TRBJ2-1,TRBD2,TRBV29-1,-,CSATGTSSINEQFF,TGCAGCGCAACCGGGACTAGCTCGATCAATGAGCAGTTCTTC
TRBJ1-5,TRBD1,TRBV6-1,few,CASTEGQENQPQHF,TGTGCCAGCACCGAGGGACAGGAGAATCAGCCCCAGCATTTT
TRBJ1-1,-,TRBV18,once,CASSPTDNTEAFF,TGTGCCAGCTCACCGACAGATAACACTGAAGCTTTCTTT
TRBJ1-2,-,TRBV7-3,-,CASSFPMGCRTHGYTF,TGTGCCAGCAGCTTCCCGATGGGGTGCAGGACACATGGCTACACCTTC
TRBJ1-5,-,TRBV4-3,-,CASSQDLGGPQHF,TGCGCCAGCAGCCAAGATCTGGGGGGGCCCCAGCATTTT
TRBJ1-2,TRBD1,TRBV30,-,CAWSTGGTYGYTF,TGTGCCTGGAGTACAGGGGGAACCTATGGCTACACCTTC
TRBJ2-7,-,TRBV6-6,-,CASSLDTTAYEQYF,TGTGCCAGCAGTTTGGACACGACGGCATACGAGCAGTACTTC
TRBJ1-1,-,TRBV29-1,-,CSVIAGRGWNTEAFF,TGCAGCGTGATAGCGGGACGAGGTTGGAACACTGAAGCTTTCTTT
TRBJ2-2,TRBD2,TRBV11-2,-,CASSLVTGAGTGELFF,TGTGCCAGCAGCTTAGTCACGGGAGCGGGAACCGGGGAGCTGTTTTTT
TRBJ1-4,-,TRBV4-1,-,CASSRLGGTTNEKLFF,TGCGCCAGCAGCCGGTTGGGAGGGACAACTAATGAAAAACTGTTTTTT
TRBJ1-1,-,TRBV4-3,-,CASSQDRRNTEAFF,TGCGCCAGCAGCCAAGATCGGAGGAACACTGAAGCTTTCTTT
TRBJ2-1,TRBD2,TRBV7-2,-,CASSHGTSAYNEQFF,TGTGCCAGCAGCCACGGGACTAGCGCATACAATGAGCAGTTCTTC
TRBJ1-2,TRBD1,TRBV4-1,-,CASSLSSGTDYGYTF,TGCGCCAGCAGCTTGAGCTCCGGGACAGACTATGGCTACACCTTC
TRBJ2-2,-,TRBV15,-,CATSRSRGDTGELFF,TGTGCCACCAGCAGAAGCAGGGGGGACACCGGGGAGCTGTTTTTT
TRBJ2-2,-,TRBV15,-,CATSSYGGRAGELFF,TGTGCCACCAGCAGCTACGGGGGGCGGGCCGGGGAGCTGTTTTTT
TRBJ1-1,TRBD1,TRBV18,-,CASSPTGLNTEAFF,TGTGCCAGCTCGCCGACAGGGTTGAACACTGAAGCTTTCTTT
TRBJ1-1,-,TRBV13,once,CASSLQGLNTEAFF,TGTGCCAGCAGCCTACAGGGTTTGAACACTGAAGCTTTCTTT
TRBJ2-7,TRBD1,TRBV7-6,-,CASSRWGQDDSYEQYF,TGTGCCAGCAGCCGATGGGGACAGGATGATTCCTACGAGCAGTACTTC
TRBJ2-3,TRBD1,TRBV6-1,-,CASSEAGTGGYSGTDTQYF,TGTGCCAGCAGTGAAGCGGGGACAGGGGGGTATTCTGGCACAGATACGCAGTATTTT
TRBJ1-1,TRBD1,TRBV7-3,-,CASSESGTVNTEAFF,TGTGCCAGCAGCGAATCCGGGACAGTAAACACTGAAGCTTTCTTT
TRBJ1-2,-,TRBV5-1,-,CASSLALGEDGYTF,TGCGCCAGCAGCTTGGCCTTAGGGGAGGATGGCTACACCTTC
TRBJ2-7,TRBD1,TRBV6-6,-,CASSYLGQGAGEQYF,TGTGCCAGCAGTTACTTAGGACAGGGGGCAGGAGAGCAGTACTTC
TRBJ1-1,-,TRBV7-3,-,CASSLGVDTEAFF,TGTGCCAGCAGCTTAGGAGTGGACACTGAAGCTTTCTTT
TRBJ2-1,TRBD2,TRBV2,-,CANTGTSGYNEQFF,TGTGCCAATACCGGGACTAGCGGGTACAATGAGCAGTTCTTC
TRBJ2-5,TRBD1,TRBV19,-,CASSIGTGALETQYF,TGTGCCAGTAGTATAGGGACAGGGGCTCTCGAGACCCAGTACTTC
TRBJ2-5,-,TRBV12-2,-,CASRLTGVSETQYF,TGTGCAAGTCGCCTGACAGGAGTGTCGGAGACCCAGTACTTC
TRBJ1-2,-,TRBV7-2,once,CASSLDLGAGGYTF,TGTGCCAGCAGCTTAGATTTGGGGGCGGGTGGCTACACCTTC
TRBJ1-4,TRBD1,TRBV2,-,CASSEGQGATEKLFF,TGTGCCAGCAGTGAAGGTCAGGGGGCTACTGAAAAACTGTTTTTT
TRBJ2-5,TRBD2,TRBV4-1,-,CASSGLAGTQETQYF,TGCGCCAGCAGTGGACTAGCGGGAACCCAAGAGACCCAGTACTTC
TRBJ1-3,-,TRBV30,-,CASEGKGGNTIYF,TGTGCCTCAGAGGGTAAAGGTGGAAACACCATATATTTT
TRBJ2-1,-,TRBV15,-,CATSRERHASQFF,TGTGCCACCAGCCGAGAGCGCCACGCTAGTCAGTTCTTC
TRBJ2-2,-,TRBV11-2,-,CASSFVDRIDGELFF,TGTGCCAGCAGCTTTGTAGACAGAATCGACGGGGAGCTGTTTTTT
TRBJ1-2,-,TRBV28,-,CASSSPDSPNYGYTF,TGTGCCAGCAGTTCGCCGGACAGTCCTAACTATGGCTACACCTTC
TRBJ2-5,-,TRBV5-6,-,CASSLVRGETQYF,TGTGCCAGCAGCTTAGTGAGAGGGGAGACCCAGTACTTC
TRBJ1-2,TRBD1,TRBV7-9,-,CASSSTGKRYGYTF,TGTGCCAGCAGCTCGACAGGGAAACGCTATGGCTACACCTTC
TRBJ2-3,-,TRBV7-9,once,CASERGDTQYF,TGTGCCAGCGAGAGGGGGGATACGCAGTATTTT
TRBJ2-7,-,TRBV4-3,-,CASSQESSYEQYF,TGCGCCAGCAGCCAAGAATCCAGCTACGAGCAGTACTTC
TRBJ2-3,TRBD1,TRBV5-6,-,CASSLETGQGTDTQYF,TGTGCCAGCAGCTTGGAAACGGGACAGGGCACAGATACGCAGTATTTT